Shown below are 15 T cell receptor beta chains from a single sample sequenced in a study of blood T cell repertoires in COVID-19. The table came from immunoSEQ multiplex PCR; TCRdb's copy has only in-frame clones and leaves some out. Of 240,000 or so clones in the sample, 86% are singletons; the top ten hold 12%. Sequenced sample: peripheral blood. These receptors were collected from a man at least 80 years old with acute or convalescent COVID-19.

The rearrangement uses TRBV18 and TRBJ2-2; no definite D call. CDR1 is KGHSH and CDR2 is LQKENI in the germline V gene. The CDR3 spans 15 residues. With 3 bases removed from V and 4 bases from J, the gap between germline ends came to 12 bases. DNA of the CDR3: TGTGCCAGCTCACCGTCGACTGGTTCCACCGGGGAGCTGTTTTTT. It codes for CASSPSTGSTGELFF.

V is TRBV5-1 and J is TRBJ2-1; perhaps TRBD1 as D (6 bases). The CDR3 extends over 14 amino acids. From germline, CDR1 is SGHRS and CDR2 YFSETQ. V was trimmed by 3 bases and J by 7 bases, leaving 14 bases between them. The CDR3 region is CASSYGQFGNEQFF. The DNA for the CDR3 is TGCGCCAGCAGCTACGGACAGTTTGGGAATGAGCAGTTCTTC. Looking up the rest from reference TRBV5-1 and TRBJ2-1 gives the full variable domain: KAGVTQTPRYLIKTRGQQVTLSCSPISGHRSVSWYQQTPGQGLQFLFEYFSETQRNKGNFPGRFSGRQFSNSRSEMNVSTLELGDSALYLCASSYGQFGNEQFFGPGTRLTVL.

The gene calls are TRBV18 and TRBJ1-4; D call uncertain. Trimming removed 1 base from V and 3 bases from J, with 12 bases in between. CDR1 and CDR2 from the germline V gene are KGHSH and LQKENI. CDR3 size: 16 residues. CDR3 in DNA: TGTGCCAGCTCACCACAGGAGGGCCTGGCTAATGAAAAACTGTTTTTT. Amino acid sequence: CASSPQEGLANEKLFF.

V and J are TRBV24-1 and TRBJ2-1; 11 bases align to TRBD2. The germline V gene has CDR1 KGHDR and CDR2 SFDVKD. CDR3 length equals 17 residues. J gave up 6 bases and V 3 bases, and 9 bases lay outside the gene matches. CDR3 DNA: TGTGCCACCAGTGATCGACGGACTAGCGGGTTGCCCAATGAGCAGTTCTTC. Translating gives CATSDRRTSGLPNEQFF.

CDR3 loop: CAISGRGLGAADTQYF. Here the CDR3 DNA reads TGTGCCATCAGTGGTCGGGGACTAGGGGCCGCAGATACGCAGTATTTT. J is TRBJ2-3 and V is TRBV10-3; 8 bases align to TRBD2. This CDR3 contains 16 residues. V dropped 4 bases and J dropped 4; count of bases not matched to a gene: 10. Germline V CDR1 and CDR2: ENHRY, SYGVKD.

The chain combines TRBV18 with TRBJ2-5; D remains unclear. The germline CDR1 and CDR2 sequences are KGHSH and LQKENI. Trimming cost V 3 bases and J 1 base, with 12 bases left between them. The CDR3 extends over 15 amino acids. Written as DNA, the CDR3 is TGTGCCAGCTCACCGTTGTCAGGCGTCCAAGAGACCCAGTACTTC. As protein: CASSPLSGVQETQYF.

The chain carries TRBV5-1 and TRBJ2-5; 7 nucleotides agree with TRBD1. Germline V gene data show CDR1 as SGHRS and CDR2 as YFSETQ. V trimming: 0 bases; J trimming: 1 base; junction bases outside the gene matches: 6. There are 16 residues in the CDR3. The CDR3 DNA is TGCGCCAGCAGCTTGGGTAGGGGGCAAGGCCAAGAGACCCAGTACTTC. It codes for CASSLGRGQGQETQYF.

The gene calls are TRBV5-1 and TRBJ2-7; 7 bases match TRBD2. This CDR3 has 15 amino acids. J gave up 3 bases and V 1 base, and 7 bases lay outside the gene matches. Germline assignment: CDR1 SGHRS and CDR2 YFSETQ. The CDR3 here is CASSLWPGGSYEQYF. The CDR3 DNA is TGCGCCAGCAGCTTGTGGCCCGGGGGGAGCTACGAGCAGTACTTC. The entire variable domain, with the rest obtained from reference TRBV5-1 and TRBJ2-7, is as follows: KAGVTQTPRYLIKTRGQQVTLSCSPISGHRSVSWYQQTPGQGLQFLFEYFSETQRNKGNFPGRFSGRQFSNSRSEMNVSTLELGDSALYLCASSLWPGGSYEQYFGPGTRLTVT.

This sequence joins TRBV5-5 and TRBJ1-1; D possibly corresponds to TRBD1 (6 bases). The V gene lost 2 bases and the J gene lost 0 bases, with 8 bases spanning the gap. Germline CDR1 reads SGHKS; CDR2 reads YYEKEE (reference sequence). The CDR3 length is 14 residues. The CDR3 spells CASSLDRMNTEAFF. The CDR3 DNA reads TGTGCCAGCAGCTTAGACAGGATGAACACTGAAGCTTTCTTT.

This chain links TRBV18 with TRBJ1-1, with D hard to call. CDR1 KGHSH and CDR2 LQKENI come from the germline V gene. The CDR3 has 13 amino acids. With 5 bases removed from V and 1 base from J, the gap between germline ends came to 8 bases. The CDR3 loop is CASSADSNTEAFF. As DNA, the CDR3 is TGTGCCAGCTCAGCCGACTCGAACACTGAAGCTTTCTTT.

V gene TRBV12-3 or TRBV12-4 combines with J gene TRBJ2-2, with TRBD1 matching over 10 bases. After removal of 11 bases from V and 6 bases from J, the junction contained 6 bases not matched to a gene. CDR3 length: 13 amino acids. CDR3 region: CASTGGYAGELFF. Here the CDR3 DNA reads TGTGCCTCGACAGGGGGCTATGCCGGGGAGCTGTTTTTT.

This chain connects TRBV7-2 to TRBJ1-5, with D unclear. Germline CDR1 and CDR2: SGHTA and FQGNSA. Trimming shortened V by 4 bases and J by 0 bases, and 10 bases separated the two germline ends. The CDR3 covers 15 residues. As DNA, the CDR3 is TGTGCCAGCAGCTCCGGGTCGTATAGCAATCAGCCCCAGCATTTT. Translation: CASSSGSYSNQPQHF. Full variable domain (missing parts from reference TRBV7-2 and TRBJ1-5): GAGVSQSPSNKVTEKGKDVELRCDPISGHTALYWYRQSLGQGLEFLIYFQGNSAPDKSGLPSDRFSAERTGGSVSTLTIQRTQQEDSAVYLCASSSGSYSNQPQHFGDGTRLSIL.

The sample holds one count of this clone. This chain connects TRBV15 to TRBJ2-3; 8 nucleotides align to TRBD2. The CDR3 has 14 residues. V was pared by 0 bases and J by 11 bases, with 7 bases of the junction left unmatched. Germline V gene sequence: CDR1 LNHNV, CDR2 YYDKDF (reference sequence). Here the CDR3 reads CATSRELAGMEQYF. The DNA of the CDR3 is TGTGCCACCAGCAGAGAGTTAGCGGGAATGGAGCAGTATTTT.

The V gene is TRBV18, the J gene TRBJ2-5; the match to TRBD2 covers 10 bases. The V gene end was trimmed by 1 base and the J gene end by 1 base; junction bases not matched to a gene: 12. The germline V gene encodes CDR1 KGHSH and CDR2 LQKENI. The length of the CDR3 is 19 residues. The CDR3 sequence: CASSPLGLAGAPPQETQYF. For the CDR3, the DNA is TGTGCCAGCTCACCACTGGGTCTAGCGGGAGCGCCCCCCCAAGAGACCCAGTACTTC.

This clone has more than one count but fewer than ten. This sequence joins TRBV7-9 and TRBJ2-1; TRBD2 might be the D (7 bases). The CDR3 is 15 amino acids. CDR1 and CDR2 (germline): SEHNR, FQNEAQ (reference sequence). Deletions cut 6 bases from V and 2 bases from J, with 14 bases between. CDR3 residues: CASSLTGGTYNEQFF. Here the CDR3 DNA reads TGTGCCAGCAGTCTCACGGGGGGCACCTACAATGAGCAGTTCTTC.